Below, 7 T cell receptor beta chains from the same sample are listed, as sequenced in a study of cytomegalovirus exposure and HLA in healthy donors. Primers for the PCR totalled 60 Vbeta and 13 Jbeta. The data were produced by immunoSEQ multiplex PCR, yet TCRdb's version contains in-frame clones alone and is incomplete. Found here are 130,000 or so clones, about two thirds of them singletons; the top ten hold 5.5% to 7%. Sequenced input: PBMCs. The receptor source for this set is a man aged 40-55 years in good health and CMV-seropositive.

V gene TRBV5-6 combines with J gene TRBJ1-2, with a tentative D call TRBD1 (5 bases). The CDR3 totals 15 residues. In germline, CDR1 is SGHDT, CDR2 YYEEEE. V was trimmed by 0 bases and J by 4 bases, leaving 13 bases between them. CDR3 protein: CASSLEGPNSYGYTF. CDR3 DNA: TGTGCCAGCAGCTTGGAGGGGCCGAATTCCTATGGCTACACCTTC.

This clone was seen a few times. The V call is TRBV6-1, the J call TRBJ1-6; 10 bases are a match to TRBD1. In germline, CDR1 is MNHNS, CDR2 SASEGT. J lost 8 bases, V lost 4 bases, and 5 bases had no gene match. This CDR3 contains 15 residues. The CDR3 DNA reads as TGTGCCAGCAGTGCCGGGACAGGGGAGTATTCACCCCTCCACTTT. This gives the protein CASSAGTGEYSPLHF.

The rearrangement joins TRBV11-2 to TRBJ2-6; the D gene is possibly TRBD2 (5 bases). V lost 8 bases and J 3 bases, leaving 17 bases between the germline ends. Per the germline V gene, CDR1 is SGHAT and CDR2 is FQNNGV. This CDR3 contains 16 residues. The CDR3 loop is CASRTWGGGGANVLTF. As DNA, the CDR3 is TGTGCCAGCCGAACGTGGGGTGGAGGTGGGGCCAACGTCCTGACTTTC.

This clone was counted once. The chain is built from TRBV7-2 and TRBJ2-1; TRBD2 matches 7 bases. Germline CDR1 and CDR2: SGHTA and FQGNSA. Germline trimming cut 0 bases from V and 4 bases from J; bases unmatched to any gene: 0. This CDR3 has 14 residues. CDR3 residues: CASSLAGGYNEQFF. The CDR3 DNA follows: TGTGCCAGCAGCTTAGCGGGAGGGTACAATGAGCAGTTCTTC.

This clone showed up just a few times. The V gene is TRBV2, the J gene TRBJ2-7, with a tentative D call TRBD2 (6 bases). The CDR3 runs to 15 residues. CDR1 SNHLY and CDR2 FYNNEI come from the germline V gene. Trimming removed 6 bases from V and 2 bases from J, with 17 bases in between. CDR3 region: CASRDTGWGAYEQYF. For the CDR3, the DNA is TGTGCCAGCAGAGATACAGGCTGGGGGGCCTACGAGCAGTACTTC.

The genes are TRBV4-2 and TRBJ1-1; D is perhaps TRBD1 (6 bases). V lost 2 bases and J lost 8, with 15 bases in between. CDR3 length: 14 residues. Germline values: CDR1 LGHNA, CDR2 YNFKEQ. The CDR3 reads CASSQRNREIEAFF. For the CDR3, the DNA is TGTGCCAGCAGCCAACGTAACAGGGAAATAGAAGCTTTCTTT.

The gene calls are TRBV6-1 and TRBJ1-2; 11 bases align to TRBD1. Unmatched junction bases numbered 5, after V lost 0 bases and J lost 5 bases. The CDR3 has 16 residues. CDR1 MNHNS and CDR2 SASEGT come from the germline V gene. Here the CDR3 reads CASSEAGTGGRYGYTF. CDR3 nucleotides: TGTGCCAGCAGTGAAGCCGGGACAGGGGGTCGATATGGCTACACCTTC.